The 7 T cell receptor beta chains in this list originate from one sample, sequenced in a study of cytomegalovirus exposure and HLA in healthy donors. PCR primers comprised 60 Vbeta and 13 Jbeta primers. Here immunoSEQ multiplex PCR was the method, and the copy in TCRdb shows in-frame clones only, minus some. This sample has roughly 120,000 clones, with about 68% found just once. Sample: PBMCs. These receptors originate from a woman between 45 and 60 years old in good health and CMV-seropositive.

The chain links TRBV6-1 to TRBJ2-7; TRBD1 matches at 8 bases. After removal of 4 bases from V and 1 base from J, the junction contained 3 bases not matched to a gene. Germline-derived CDR1 and CDR2 are MNHNS and SASEGT. The CDR3 has 14 amino acids. In DNA form, the CDR3 reads TGTGCCAGCAGTGTCGGGACAGGATCCTACGAGCAGTACTTC. The encoded protein is CASSVGTGSYEQYF.

This clone was picked up a small number of times. The V call is TRBV2, the J call TRBJ1-4; 10 nucleotides agree with TRBD1. The germline V gene has CDR1 SNHLY and CDR2 FYNNEI. This CDR3 spans 16 amino acids. The junction had 11 bases not matched to a gene; V was cut back by 8 bases and J by 5 bases. The CDR3 loop reads CASCRGDRGRNEKLFF. The CDR3 DNA reads TGTGCCAGCTGCAGGGGCGACAGGGGGCGAAATGAAAAACTGTTTTTT.

This clone was seen only once. The chain is built from TRBV11-2 and TRBJ1-2, with 7 bases identical to TRBD1. The CDR3 is 12 amino acids. The junction had 2 bases not matched to a gene; V was cut back by 4 bases and J by 6 bases. Looked up from germline, CDR1 is SGHAT and CDR2 is FQNNGV. CDR3 DNA: TGTGCCAGCAGCTCGACAGGGAATGGCTACACCTTC. Translated, it gives CASSSTGNGYTF. The full variable domain, in which reference TRBV11-2 and TRBJ1-2 provide the parts outside the CDR3, is EAGVAQSPRYKIIEKRQSVAFWCNPISGHATLYWYQQILGQGPKLLIQFQNNGVVDDSQLPKDRFSAERLKGVDSTLKIQPAKLEDSAVYLCASSSTGNGYTFGSGTRLTVV.

The V gene is TRBV5-4, the J gene TRBJ1-2; 7 nucleotides match TRBD1. J gave up 3 bases and V 3 bases, and 8 bases lay outside the gene matches. The CDR3 consists of 15 residues. CDR1 SGHNT and CDR2 YYREEE come from the germline V gene (reference sequence). CDR3 DNA sequence: TGTGCCAGCAGCTGGCTTGGGGGACAGTACTATGGCTACACCTTC. Translation: CASSWLGGQYYGYTF. The full variable domain, completed using reference TRBV5-4 and TRBJ1-2, is ETGVTQSPTHLIKTRGQQVTLRCSSQSGHNTVSWYQQALGQGPQFIFQYYREEENGRGNFPPRFSGLQFPNYSSELNVNALELDDSALYLCASSWLGGQYYGYTFGSGTRLTVV.

V gene TRBV2 combines with J gene TRBJ2-1; 12 positions match TRBD1. Germline CDR1 is SNHLY and CDR2 is FYNNEI. The CDR3 sequence is 15 residues long. Trimming at V came to 8 bases and at J to 8 bases, leaving 10 bases not matched to a gene. The CDR3 sequence: CASLLSRDRGHEQFF. CDR3 DNA sequence: TGTGCCAGCTTGCTAAGCCGGGACAGGGGGCATGAGCAGTTCTTC.

V usage is TRBV18 and J usage is TRBJ1-1; the D is unclear. Trimming took 4 bases from V and 5 from J, leaving 8 bases between them. Germline loops: CDR1 KGHSH, CDR2 LQKENI. The CDR3 spans 12 residues. The CDR3 sequence is CASSLRETEAFF. CDR3 sequence (DNA): TGTGCCAGCTCACTACGGGAAACTGAAGCTTTCTTT.

The chain is built from TRBV5-1 and TRBJ2-1; a weak D match, TRBD2 (5 bases). The CDR3 totals 14 residues. V was trimmed by 2 bases and J by 0 bases, leaving 6 bases between them. Germline CDR1 SGHRS, CDR2 YFSETQ. For the CDR3, the DNA is TGCGCCAGCAGCTTTGGGAGCTCCTACAATGAGCAGTTCTTC. Translation gives CASSFGSSYNEQFF. The full variable domain, its missing parts supplied by reference TRBV5-1 and TRBJ2-1, is KAGVTQTPRYLIKTRGQQVTLSCSPISGHRSVSWYQQTPGQGLQFLFEYFSETQRNKGNFPGRFSGRQFSNSRSEMNVSTLELGDSALYLCASSFGSSYNEQFFGPGTRLTVL.